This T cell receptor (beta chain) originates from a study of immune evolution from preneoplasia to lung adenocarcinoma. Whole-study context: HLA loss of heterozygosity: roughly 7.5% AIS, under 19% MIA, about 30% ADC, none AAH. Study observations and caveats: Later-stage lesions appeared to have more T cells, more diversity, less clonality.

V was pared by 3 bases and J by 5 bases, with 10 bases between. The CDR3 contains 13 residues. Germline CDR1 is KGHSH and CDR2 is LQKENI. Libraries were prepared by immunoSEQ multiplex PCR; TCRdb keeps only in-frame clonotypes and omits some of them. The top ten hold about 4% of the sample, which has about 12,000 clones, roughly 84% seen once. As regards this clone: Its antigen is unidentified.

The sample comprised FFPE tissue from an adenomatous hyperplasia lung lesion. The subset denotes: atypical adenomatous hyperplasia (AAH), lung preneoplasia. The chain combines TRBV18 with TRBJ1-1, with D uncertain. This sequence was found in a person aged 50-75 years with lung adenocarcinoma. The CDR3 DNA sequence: TGTGCCAGCTCACCCCGGGGTATTACTGAAGCTTTCTTT. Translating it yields CASSPRGITEAFF.